This T cell receptor (beta chain) originates from a study of vaccination and CD4 T cells after COVID-19. Treatment here: roughly 11-day PBMC culture with coronavirus spike peptide pools or control peptides (ViraFEST assay). It was after more than 8 days of culture that CD4+ T cells were isolated by negative selection. Of note for this clonotype: Its antigen is as yet unknown.

CD4+ T cells that had been cultured provided DNA sequenced with the Oncomine TCR Beta short-read assay. TCRdb passed the PCR reads through MiXCR, listing each CDR3 protein once. The sample has 22,000 or so distinct CDR3 sequences; 45% to 60% are singletons. This CDR3 region has 14 residues. The V end was cut by 5 bases, the J end by 4 bases, with 15 bases between. The sequence was obtained from a human donor who had recovered from COVID-19. Sequencing was performed on CD4+ T cells from blood, cultured in vitro. This chain joins TRBV12-3 or TRBV12-4 and TRBJ2-7, with unresolved D. The CDR3 spells CASSQRGRIYEQYF. The CDR3 DNA reads TGTGCCAGCAGTCAACGTGGACGGATATACGAGCAGTACTTC.